One and the same sample provided the 14 T cell receptor beta chains below, sequenced in a study of blood T cell repertoires in COVID-19. This table comes from immunoSEQ multiplex PCR, and its TCRdb copy is limited to in-frame clones, with some not included. The data hold approximately 9,600 clones, with 80% to 90% observed a single time. The specimen sequenced was peripheral blood. The origin of the receptors is a human donor in a cohort sampled during active COVID-19.

The chain has TRBV6-1 and TRBJ1-2; 8 bases are a match to TRBD1. After removal of 0 bases from V and 4 bases from J, the junction contained 4 bases not matched to a gene. This CDR3 is built from 15 residues. Looked up from germline, CDR1 is MNHNS and CDR2 is SASEGT. The CDR3 bases are TGTGCCAGCAGTGAAGCCTCCGGGACAGGCTATGGCTACACCTTC. Protein product: CASSEASGTGYGYTF.

This chain joins TRBV19 and TRBJ2-2; 7 nucleotides line up with TRBD1. The junction had 7 bases not matched to a gene; V was cut back by 3 bases and J by 6 bases. The CDR3 spans 15 residues. In germline, CDR1 is LNHDA, CDR2 SQIVND (reference sequence). The CDR3 DNA reads as TGTGCCAGTAGTATTAAGGGGGCGAGCCCCGGGGAGCTGTTTTTT. Its translation is CASSIKGASPGELFF.

The chain joins TRBV5-1 to TRBJ1-6, with 9 bases identical to TRBD1. Trimming took 4 bases from V and 7 from J; bases not matched to a gene: 9. The CDR3 totals 16 residues. Germline-derived CDR1 and CDR2 are SGHRS and YFSETQ. The CDR3, as DNA: TGCGCCAGCAGCCTAGGGACAGGGAGGGGGAATTCACCCCTCCACTTT. This translates into CASSLGTGRGNSPLHF.

V is TRBV7-9 and J is TRBJ2-1, with TRBD2 matching 10 bases. The V and J ends lost 6 bases and 4 bases, in that order; junction bases with no gene match: 15. Germline assignment: CDR1 SEHNR and CDR2 FQNEAQ (reference sequence). The CDR3 consists of 18 residues. The CDR3 nucleotides read TGTGCCAGCAGGCCACTCCCCCTAGCGGGAGCTGCTTACAATGAGCAGTTCTTC. Protein product: CASRPLPLAGAAYNEQFF.

The gene calls are TRBV9 and TRBJ2-5; 9 nucleotides align to TRBD2. The J segment lost 5 bases and the V segment lost 4 bases, leaving 6 bases of the junction unmatched. The CDR3 is 14 amino acids. Per the germline V gene, CDR1 is SGDLS and CDR2 is YYNGEE. The CDR3 region is CASSPSGAGETQYF. Written as DNA, the CDR3 is TGTGCCAGCAGCCCTAGCGGGGCCGGGGAGACCCAGTACTTC.

This chain connects TRBV2 to TRBJ1-5; no reliable D call. Trimming stripped 7 bases from V and 4 bases from J, with 11 bases between. This CDR3 comprises 13 residues. The V gene's germline CDR1 is SNHLY and CDR2 FYNNEI. The CDR3 protein is CASMGRYNQPQHF. CDR3 DNA: TGTGCCAGCATGGGCAGGTATAATCAGCCCCAGCATTTT.

This chain joins TRBV7-3 and TRBJ1-6; D unclear. This CDR3 region has 13 residues. Trimming shortened V by 6 bases and J by 8 bases, and 11 bases separated the two germline ends. Germline V gene sequence: CDR1 SGHTA, CDR2 FQGTGA. The CDR3 coding sequence is TGTGCCAGCAGACAGACGGTCGATTCACCCCTCCACTTT. Its protein product is CASRQTVDSPLHF.

This rearrangement joins TRBV5-1 to TRBJ1-1; a weak D match, TRBD1 (6 bases). The CDR3 has 13 residues. Trimming removed 0 bases at V and 8 bases at J, with 11 bases between. Germline values: CDR1 SGHRS, CDR2 YFSETQ. The CDR3 nucleotides read TGCGCCAGCAGCTTGGCCCATACAGGGGAAGCTTTCTTT. This sequence encodes CASSLAHTGEAFF. The complete variable domain, with remaining parts taken from reference TRBV5-1 and TRBJ1-1, reads KAGVTQTPRYLIKTRGQQVTLSCSPISGHRSVSWYQQTPGQGLQFLFEYFSETQRNKGNFPGRFSGRQFSNSRSEMNVSTLELGDSALYLCASSLAHTGEAFFGQGTRLTVV.

The chain joins TRBV12-3 or TRBV12-4 to TRBJ2-5, with 7 bases that match TRBD1. The CDR3 spans 13 residues. The V segment lost 7 bases and the J segment 5 bases; nucleotides outside the gene matches: 7. The CDR3 spells CASTKQGWETQYF. The CDR3 DNA reads as TGTGCCAGCACCAAACAGGGGTGGGAGACCCAGTACTTC.

The chain uses TRBV30 and TRBJ1-3, with D unclear. V lost 4 bases, J lost 7 bases, and 14 bases lay in between. Looked up from germline, CDR1 is GTSNPN and CDR2 is SVGIG (reference sequence). This CDR3 region has 13 residues. The CDR3 nucleotides read TGTGCCTGGAATGACGCGGGCCGGAACACCATATATTTT. As protein: CAWNDAGRNTIYF.

As concerns this clone: Sequence at one end of the junction differs from germline and may be a read error. The V and J genes are TRBV18 and TRBJ2-7; D call uncertain. The CDR3 runs 13 residues. Germline assignment: CDR1 KGHSH and CDR2 LQKENI. As DNA, the CDR3 is TGTGCCAACTCACGGGCCGTGGCCCACGAGCAGTACTTC. It yields the protein CANSRAVAHEQYF.

This rearrangement joins TRBV7-3 to TRBJ2-1; D may be TRBD2 (6 bases). CDR1 SGHTA and CDR2 FQGTGA come from the germline V gene. The CDR3 contains 14 residues. Trimming removed 5 bases from V and 5 bases from J, with 13 bases in between. The CDR3 spells CASSAPGLHNEQFF. DNA for the CDR3: TGTGCCAGCAGCGCCCCGGGACTTCACAATGAGCAGTTCTTC.

The chain recombines TRBV28 with TRBJ1-1; D uncertain. CDR3 size: 14 residues. Germline lookup yields CDR1 MDHEN and CDR2 SYDVKM. Trimming took 4 bases from V and 0 from J, leaving 9 bases between them. The CDR3 sequence: CASSSISVNTEAFF. The CDR3 nucleotides are TGTGCCAGCAGTTCCATATCGGTGAACACTGAAGCTTTCTTT.

V and J are TRBV2 and TRBJ2-2; 12 nucleotides align to TRBD2. Trimming removed 6 bases from V and 7 bases from J; junction bases left unmatched: 9. This CDR3 has 16 residues. Germline V gene sequence: CDR1 SNHLY, CDR2 FYNNEI. CDR3 nucleotide sequence: TGTGCCAGCAGCGCCGGACTAGCGGGGTCCTACGGGGAGCTGTTTTTT. This gives the protein CASSAGLAGSYGELFF. The entire variable domain, with the rest obtained from reference TRBV2 and TRBJ2-2, is as follows: EPEVTQTPSHQVTQMGQEVILRCVPISNHLYFYWYRQILGQKVEFLVSFYNNEISEKSEIFDDQFSVERPDGSNFTLKIRSTKLEDSAMYFCASSAGLAGSYGELFFGEGSRLTVL.